A single sample is the source of the 10 T cell receptor beta chains below, sequenced in a study of CD8+CD57+ T cells in acquired aplastic anemia. Profiling of TCR beta VDJ combinations and CDR3 sequences used genomic DNA as template. TCRdb re-called the reads through MiXCR, storing one row per CDR3 protein. The repertoire includes a few hundred thousand distinct CDR3 sequences, over 60% of them detected once, and approximately 32% sits in the top ten. The sample taken for sequencing was sorted CD4+, CD8+, or CD8+CD57+ T cells (not recorded which) from PBMCs. Receptors originate from a human donor in good health.

The chain has TRBV7-2 and TRBJ2-3; 7 bases fit TRBD1. Germline CDR1 SGHTA, CDR2 FQGNSA. Trimming cost V 9 bases and J 0 bases; bases outside gene matches: 3. CDR3 length: 13 residues. CDR3 loop: CASRGQSTDTQYF. Here the CDR3 DNA reads TGTGCCAGTAGGGGACAGAGCACAGATACGCAGTATTTT.

The rearrangement joins TRBV20-1 to TRBJ2-6, with a tentative D call TRBD2 (6 bases). The V gene lost 6 bases and the J gene lost 11 bases, with 14 bases spanning the gap. CDR1 and CDR2 (germline): DFQATT, SNEGSKA (reference sequence). CDR3 size: 12 residues. Here the CDR3 reads CSATAGKDVLTF. The CDR3 DNA is TGCAGTGCGACCGCGGGGAAAGACGTCCTGACTTTC.

The chain couples TRBV19 to TRBJ2-5, with 7 bases lining up with TRBD1. J was trimmed by 3 bases and V by 8 bases; bases with no gene match: 6. This CDR3 is 13 amino acids long. Germline V gene lookup returns CDR1 LNHDA and CDR2 SQIVND (reference sequence). The CDR3 DNA follows: TGTGCCAGTCTCACCGGGACAGAAGAGACCCAGTACTTC. This gives the protein CASLTGTEETQYF.

V and J are TRBV7-3 and TRBJ2-1; 10 bases are shared with TRBD1. The CDR3 is 14 residues long. Germline V CDR1 and CDR2: SGHTA, FQGTGA. Losses at the gene ends were 4 bases for V and 8 bases for J; bases not matched to a gene: 5. DNA for the CDR3: TGTGCCAGCAGCTGGGGACAGGGGATCGATGAGCAGTTCTTC. It translates to CASSWGQGIDEQFF.

This clonotype occurred once. The chain combines TRBV7-8 with TRBJ1-2; 7 bases map to TRBD1. V lost 3 bases, J lost 4 bases, and 8 bases stayed unmatched. The CDR3 runs 15 residues. The germline V gene encodes CDR1 SGHVS and CDR2 FQNEAQ. In DNA, the CDR3 is TGTGCCAGCAGCTTGACGAGACAGGGCGGCTATGGCTACACCTTC. It yields the protein CASSLTRQGGYGYTF.

The genes are TRBV20-1 and TRBJ1-1, with D perhaps TRBD1 (6 bases). The length of the CDR3 is 11 residues. Deletions cut 7 bases from V and 4 bases from J, with 10 bases between. Germline-derived CDR1 and CDR2 are DFQATT and SNEGSKA (reference sequence). The CDR3 is CSGGGVTEAFF. DNA of the CDR3: TGCAGTGGAGGGGGTGTCACTGAAGCTTTCTTT.

The chain couples TRBV19 to TRBJ2-4, with D perhaps matching TRBD1 (5 bases). The CDR3 is 12 amino acids. Trimming removed 4 bases at V and 9 bases at J, with 10 bases between. Germline V gives CDR1 LNHDA, CDR2 SQIVND (reference sequence). The CDR3 protein is CASSTQGSIQYF. As DNA, the CDR3 is TGTGCCAGTAGTACCCAGGGAAGCATTCAGTACTTC.

Here the CDR3 DNA reads TGTGCCAGCAGCTTGGGAGGAGACGGGCAGTACTTC. It is translated as CASSLGGDGQYF. The rearrangement uses TRBV5-4 and TRBJ2-7; D is unresolved. The germline gives CDR1 SGHNT, CDR2 YYREEE (reference sequence). The ends were cut back, 0 bases at V and 9 bases at J, with 10 bases in the middle. This CDR3 has 12 amino acids. Filled out from reference TRBV5-4 and TRBJ2-7, the complete variable domain reads ETGVTQSPTHLIKTRGQQVTLRCSSQSGHNTVSWYQQALGQGPQFIFQYYREEENGRGNFPPRFSGLQFPNYSSELNVNALELDDSALYLCASSLGGDGQYFGPGTRLTVT.

The chain links TRBV7-9 to TRBJ1-2; D gene uncertain. The V gene's germline CDR1 is SEHNR and CDR2 FQNEAQ (reference sequence). The V gene lost 3 bases and the J gene lost 1 base, with 6 bases spanning the gap. The length of the CDR3 is 13 residues. The DNA of the CDR3 is TGTGCCAGCAGCTTTGCGGTTAACTATGGCTACACCTTC. Translated: CASSFAVNYGYTF. Full variable domain (remainder filled in from reference TRBV7-9 and TRBJ1-2): DTGVSQNPRHKITKRGQNVTFRCDPISEHNRLYWYRQTLGQGPEFLTYFQNEAQLEKSRLLSDRFSAERPKGSFSTLEIQRTEQGDSAMYLCASSFAVNYGYTFGSGTRLTVV.

Note on this clonotype: The CDR3 does not end in the conserved phenylalanine or tryptophan, so this is likely a read error. The chain couples TRBV7-7 to TRBJ2-1; D call uncertain. The CDR3 runs to 13 residues. Germline CDR1 and CDR2: SSHAT and FNYEAQ (reference sequence). The CDR3 sequence is CASSRTIYNEQFL. The CDR3 bases are TGTGCTAGCAGCCGTACTATTTACAATGAGCAGTTCCTC.